These T cell receptor beta chains were read from a single sample in a study of T cells in Graves' hyperthyroidism and ophthalmopathy. TCRdb reanalysed the multiplex PCR reads using MiXCR and keeps one entry per CDR3 protein. There are hundreds of thousands of distinct CDR3 sequences in the sample; less than 15% occur only once, and more than 8.5% lies in the top ten. The sequenced sample consisted of blood. Receptors originate from a woman younger than 30 with Graves' hyperthyroidism. Each CDR3 is given without its conserved first and last residue. Each record gives: J gene, V gene, D gene, CDR3 protein. The D gene is left open where the match is weak.

J: TRBJ2-7
V: TRBV5-1
D: NA
CDR3: ASSPEPFRTDAYEQY

J: TRBJ1-1
V: TRBV5-6
D: NA
CDR3: ASSIPEDTEAF

J: TRBJ1-1
V: TRBV12-3/TRBV12-4
D: NA
CDR3: ASSLRQPNTEAF

J: TRBJ1-6
V: TRBV5-1
D: NA
CDR3: ASSSGTDSYNSPLH

J: TRBJ1-5
V: TRBV7-9
D: NA
CDR3: ASSSTASNQPQH

J: TRBJ2-1
V: TRBV20-1
D: TRBD2
CDR3: SAAPVTSGDNEQF

J: TRBJ2-7
V: TRBV20-1
D: TRBD2
CDR3: SALPGLAETYEQY

J: TRBJ2-7
V: TRBV6-5
D: NA
CDR3: ASSSHPSGRSSYEQY

J: TRBJ2-2
V: TRBV14
D: NA
CDR3: ASSQDPTGELF

J: TRBJ2-2
V: TRBV29-1
D: TRBD1
CDR3: SGIQGVVGELF

J: TRBJ2-1
V: TRBV4-3
D: TRBD2
CDR3: ASSRLGLAFYEQF

J: TRBJ2-5
V: TRBV20-1
D: TRBD2
CDR3: SARDVAGGTQETQY

J: TRBJ2-7
V: TRBV20-1
D: NA
CDR3: SAREDRYYYEQY

J: TRBJ1-4
V: TRBV7-9
D: NA
CDR3: ASSPPRFETGRLELF

J: TRBJ2-5
V: TRBV6-5
D: NA
CDR3: ASSYSGPIQETQY

J: TRBJ1-1
V: TRBV7-9
D: TRBD1
CDR3: ASSLKLDREDFKSKDTEAF

J: TRBJ1-5
V: TRBV12-3/TRBV12-4
D: NA
CDR3: ASSLMGRLEYSNQPQH

J: TRBJ2-7
V: TRBV7-9
D: NA
CDR3: ASSSEGGPYEQY

J: TRBJ2-7
V: TRBV19
D: NA
CDR3: ASSIRGVAGAPRSYEQY

J: TRBJ2-1
V: TRBV18
D: NA
CDR3: ASSPLLGQGSNEQF

J: TRBJ1-3
V: TRBV5-5
D: NA
CDR3: ASSGSLSGNTIY

J: TRBJ1-1
V: TRBV11-2
D: TRBD1
CDR3: ASSLARDRVNTEAF

J: TRBJ1-5
V: TRBV6-1
D: NA
CDR3: ASSKRQINQPQH

J: TRBJ2-3
V: TRBV29-1
D: TRBD1
CDR3: SDRTGPTQY

J: TRBJ1-5
V: TRBV30
D: NA
CDR3: AWGRGNQPQH

J: TRBJ2-1
V: TRBV20-1
D: TRBD2
CDR3: SASIPVGRGSGRGEQF

J: TRBJ2-3
V: TRBV11-2
D: NA
CDR3: ASSSFLDTQY

J: TRBJ2-7
V: TRBV15
D: NA
CDR3: ATSRDNGNPYEQY

J: TRBJ1-2
V: TRBV6-5
D: TRBD1
CDR3: ASSYRRTGQPNYGYT

J: TRBJ2-7
V: TRBV7-9
D: TRBD2
CDR3: ASSFRGVGDEQY

J: TRBJ1-6
V: TRBV20-1
D: NA
CDR3: SAREGTVSPLH

J: TRBJ2-2
V: TRBV28
D: NA
CDR3: ASSSLAQGETGELF

J: TRBJ1-1
V: TRBV7-8
D: TRBD1
CDR3: ASSLDRGPMNTEAF

J: TRBJ2-7
V: TRBV7-9
D: NA
CDR3: ASSFGGGVSEQY

J: TRBJ1-1
V: TRBV5-1
D: NA
CDR3: ASSLQQEVRGTEAF

J: TRBJ2-1
V: TRBV29-1
D: TRBD1
CDR3: SVTKDRGSYNEQF

J: TRBJ2-1
V: TRBV19
D: NA
CDR3: ASSISSSPYNEQF

J: TRBJ1-5
V: TRBV7-9
D: NA
CDR3: ASSLRGGYSNQPQH

J: TRBJ2-2
V: TRBV11-2
D: NA
CDR3: ASSLGNLATAFNTGELF

J: TRBJ1-1
V: TRBV20-1
D: NA
CDR3: SARPTGQGNTEAF

J: TRBJ2-2
V: TRBV5-1
D: NA
CDR3: ASRPLQTNSGELF

J: TRBJ2-6
V: TRBV7-3
D: NA
CDR3: ASSLQASGANVLT

J: TRBJ2-2
V: TRBV5-6
D: NA
CDR3: ASSIPSGNTGELF

J: TRBJ1-1
V: TRBV3-1
D: NA
CDR3: ASSQADRNTEAF

J: TRBJ2-2
V: TRBV7-9
D: NA
CDR3: ASSFLTPRNTGELF

J: TRBJ1-4
V: TRBV2
D: NA
CDR3: ASSLDRHEKLF

J: TRBJ2-1
V: TRBV5-8
D: NA
CDR3: ASSLGFGISYNEQF